This T cell receptor beta chain stems from a study of spatial heterogeneity in lung cancer. Across the study: Unique TCR and UMI combinations averaged more than ten appearances each in raw reads. The study, taken as a whole, reports: There were more appearances of ubiquitous expanded tumor TCRs in blood at resection than at follow-up.

A unique molecular identifier was carried by every single TCR cDNA molecule. TCRdb ran MiXCR on the 5' RACE reads and lists one entry per CDR3 protein. The data contain under 100,000 distinct CDR3 sequences, around 9% of them singletons. Many counts were recorded for this clonotype. Its antigen is not known. Germline V lookup: CDR1 SQVTM, CDR2 ANQGSEA. The ends were cut back, 4 bases at V and 4 bases at J, with 16 bases in the middle. The CDR3 loop spans 14 amino acids. Time point indicated: sample taken at primary tumor resection. The input material, whole RNA from tumor, nontumor lung or frozen PBMC, was sequenced unsorted.

The chain joins TRBV29-1 to TRBJ1-1, with a weak D call TRBD1 (5 bases). The sequence was collected from a male donor with early-stage non-small cell lung cancer. Sequencing was performed on PBMCs, taken at surgery. CDR3: CSVAGGDPITEAFF. Here the CDR3 DNA reads TGCAGCGTTGCGGGAGGGGACCCAATCACTGAAGCTTTCTTT.